The following is a T cell receptor (beta chain) sequence with its context. The antigen is unknown. The same CDR3 arises from other DNA sequences in this sample as well. Germline CDR1 SEHNR, CDR2 FQNEAQ (reference sequence). This CDR3 region has 12 residues. V lost 4 bases, J lost 2 bases, and 5 bases lay in between. This record belongs to a study of shared clonotypes between healthy human individuals. Original processing notes: ImmunoSEQ gave junction-only sequences without quality scores, so filtering differed. Profiled with immunoSEQ multiplex PCR; TCRdb holds only in-frame clones, not every one. V and J calls plus clone size are reproduced from that table; the DNA served to infer D and trimming. Here the sample spans some 1,900,000 clones, about 95% being singletons. General study points: Naive subsets, compared against memory subsets, generally had larger estimated richness values. The donor pool, a small one, limited the genetic and exposure-history diversity represented.

Naive CD8 cells lacked CD45RO and underwent positive selection for CCR7, leaving out terminally differentiated effector memory CD45RA+ cells. The rearrangement links TRBV7-9 to TRBJ2-5, with D uncertain. The sample comprised naive CD8+ T cells sorted from blood. The clonotype comes from a young man in good health. DNA of the CDR3: TGTGCCAGCAGCTCGATACAAGAGACCCAGTACTTC. This translates into CASSSIQETQYF.